This TCR beta chain was identified during a study of T-cell reconstitution after alpha-beta-depleted transplantation in children. TCRbeta library construction was performed incorporating unique molecular identifiers. TCRdb itself ran the PCR reads through MiXCR, one entry per CDR3 protein. The profile shows 100,000 or so distinct CDR3 sequences, roughly a sixth of them singletons. This clonotype has just a few counts. Its cognate antigen is unknown. V gave up 1 base and J gave up 4 bases; unmatched junction bases: 0. This CDR3 spans 14 amino acids. Germline CDR1 LGHNA, CDR2 YSLEER. General study findings and limits: TCRbeta diversity was high at day 60 in some patients (a result of surviving recipient T cells and thymic progenitors). Several hundred expanded graft clones reportedly supplied alpha-beta T cells about two months after transplant. Newly produced T cells mostly accounted for T-cell counts and diversity one year post-transplant.

The chain has TRBV4-3 and TRBJ2-5; 10 bases agree with TRBD1. This specimen was PBMCs, mostly from graft donor cells, taken 180 days after TCRalphabeta/CD19-depleted stem cell transplant. The sequence was collected from a male patient aged 2-9 years who had a stem cell transplant for acute lymphoblastic leukemia, so the T cells may come from the graft donor. DNA of the CDR3: TGCGCCAGCAGCCAAGGACAGGGGGCAGAGACCCAGTACTTC. Residues: CASSQGQGAETQYF.